What follows are 26 T cell receptor beta chains derived from one specimen sequenced in a study of cytomegalovirus exposure and HLA in healthy donors. The primer mix had 60 Vbeta and 13 Jbeta primers. Here immunoSEQ multiplex PCR was the method, and the copy in TCRdb shows in-frame clones only, minus some. The data hold some 190,000 clones, with about nine tenths observed a single time. The sample comprised PBMCs. The receptors come from a boy between 2 and 10 years old in good health and CMV-seronegative.

This clone was observed once. The CDR3 nucleotides read TGTGCCAGTAGTCCGAGGGACAGGGTAGGGGGTGGGGCCAACGTCCTGACTTTC. The encoded protein is CASSPRDRVGGGANVLTF. The chain recombines TRBV19 with TRBJ2-6; TRBD1 matches 9 bases. The CDR3 extends over 18 amino acids. V lost 5 bases to trimming and J lost 3 bases; unmatched junction nucleotides: 11. The V gene's germline CDR1 is LNHDA and CDR2 SQIVND (reference sequence).

This clone was seen only once. The chain links TRBV9 to TRBJ2-2; 8 nucleotides agree with TRBD2. This CDR3 spans 14 amino acids. Trimming cost V 0 bases and J 5 bases; bases outside gene matches: 0. CDR1 is SGDLS and CDR2 is YYNGEE in the germline V gene. CDR3 loop: CASSVASGTGELFF. The CDR3 nucleotides read TGTGCCAGCAGCGTAGCTAGCGGGACCGGGGAGCTGTTTTTT.

The chain employs TRBV10-1 and TRBJ1-1; D not certain. CDR3 size: 13 residues. Germline V gene lookup returns CDR1 WNHNN and CDR2 SYGVQD (reference sequence). V dropped 4 bases and J dropped 4 bases, with 10 bases sitting between them. The CDR3 sequence: CASSVKGGTEAFF. CDR3 sequence (DNA): TGCGCCAGCAGTGTAAAGGGAGGCACTGAAGCTTTCTTT.

V and J are TRBV29-1 and TRBJ1-3; D unclear. The V gene's germline CDR1 is SQVTM and CDR2 ANQGSEA. The CDR3 is 14 amino acids. Trimming stripped 0 bases from V and 4 bases from J, with 10 bases between. The CDR3 bases are TGCAGCGTTGAAGATAGAGAGCGCGGAAACACCATATATTTT. It codes for CSVEDRERGNTIYF.

The genes are TRBV2 and TRBJ2-5, with 7 bases matching TRBD1. V trimming: 5 bases; J trimming: 3 bases; junction bases outside the gene matches: 18. CDR1 SNHLY and CDR2 FYNNEI come from the germline V gene. The CDR3 consists of 18 residues. The CDR3 nucleotides read TGTGCCAGCAGTTATCCTGAGGACAAACCGGGACAGAAAGAGACCCAGTACTTC. It yields the protein CASSYPEDKPGQKETQYF.

Points on this clone: The sample contains more than one DNA sequence encoding this CDR3. This rearrangement joins TRBV9 to TRBJ2-6, with no clear D. This CDR3 is built from 14 residues. Germline lookup yields CDR1 SGDLS and CDR2 YYNGEE. V was shortened by 2 bases and J by 0 bases, with 3 bases between the two germline ends. CDR3 sequence: CASSVSSGANVLTF. The DNA of the CDR3 is TGTGCCAGCAGCGTCAGCTCTGGGGCCAACGTCCTGACTTTC.

The chain recombines TRBV5-1 with TRBJ2-7; D might be TRBD2 (5 bases). Germline assignment: CDR1 SGHRS and CDR2 YFSETQ. The CDR3 is made up of 15 amino acids. The germline V and J ends were trimmed by 3 bases and 2 bases, with 15 bases remaining between them. The CDR3 coding sequence is TGCGCCAGCAGCTCGGCCCTGACTACTACCTACGAGCAGTACTTC. Encoded protein: CASSSALTTTYEQYF. The full variable domain, in which reference TRBV5-1 and TRBJ2-7 provide the parts outside the CDR3, is KAGVTQTPRYLIKTRGQQVTLSCSPISGHRSVSWYQQTPGQGLQFLFEYFSETQRNKGNFPGRFSGRQFSNSRSEMNVSTLELGDSALYLCASSSALTTTYEQYFGPGTRLTVT.

This clone has only a few counts. The rearrangement joins TRBV30 to TRBJ2-5; possibly TRBD2 for D (6 bases). Germline V gene sequence: CDR1 GTSNPN, CDR2 SVGIG (reference sequence). The CDR3 sequence is 14 residues long. Trimming shortened V by 0 bases and J by 1 base, and 9 bases separated the two germline ends. CDR3 in amino acids: CAWSVLGLQETQYF. CDR3 coding DNA: TGTGCCTGGAGTGTACTGGGACTCCAAGAGACCCAGTACTTC.

This clone was seen a single time. This chain connects TRBV7-9 to TRBJ2-7, with 7 nucleotides matching TRBD1. The germline CDR1 and CDR2 sequences are SEHNR and FQNEAQ (reference sequence). V lost 5 bases to trimming and J lost 0 bases; unmatched junction nucleotides: 7. The CDR3 has 15 amino acids. For the CDR3, the DNA is TGTGCCAGCAGCCCGACAGGGTTAGACTCCTACGAGCAGTACTTC. This translates into CASSPTGLDSYEQYF.

The chain recombines TRBV2 with TRBJ2-3; the match to TRBD1 covers 8 bases. Germline V gives CDR1 SNHLY, CDR2 FYNNEI. V lost 6 bases to trimming and J lost 2 bases; unmatched junction nucleotides: 4. This CDR3 has 14 amino acids. For the CDR3, the DNA is TGTGCCAGCAGGTTGACAGGGGTCACAGATACGCAGTATTTT. This codes for CASRLTGVTDTQYF.

This sequence joins TRBV19 and TRBJ1-5; D might be TRBD1 (6 bases). Germline lookup yields CDR1 LNHDA and CDR2 SQIVND (reference sequence). The CDR3 length is 14 residues. V gave up 9 bases and J gave up 6 bases, with 18 bases separating them. The CDR3 coding sequence is TGTGCCAGCCGTACAGGGTTGGCAAGTCAGCCCCAGCATTTT. The encoded protein is CASRTGLASQPQHF.

This clone was counted a few times. The V call is TRBV6-1, the J call TRBJ1-6; 7 positions agree with TRBD1. The germline V gene has CDR1 MNHNS and CDR2 SASEGT. Trimming took 10 bases from V and 2 from J; bases not matched to a gene: 2. The CDR3 is 13 amino acids. Here the CDR3 DNA reads TGTGCCATCGGGACAGCCTATAATTCACCCCTCCACTTT. It specifies CAIGTAYNSPLHF.

The gene calls are TRBV11-1 and TRBJ2-1, with a weak D call TRBD2 (6 bases). V lost 1 base and J lost 4, with 8 bases in between. CDR3 length: 14 residues. Germline V gene data show CDR1 as SGHAT and CDR2 as FQDESV (reference sequence). CDR3 residues: CASSLEAGYNEQFF. CDR3 DNA: TGTGCCAGCAGCTTAGAGGCGGGGTACAATGAGCAGTTCTTC.

V and J are TRBV5-1 and TRBJ2-7; TRBD1 aligns across 11 bases. The CDR3 is 16 amino acids. Per germline, CDR1 SGHRS and CDR2 YFSETQ. V was pared by 0 bases and J by 0 bases, with 2 bases of the junction left unmatched. CDR3 DNA: TGCGCCAGCAGCTTGGGGACAGGGGGCCTCTCCTACGAGCAGTACTTC. It is translated as CASSLGTGGLSYEQYF.

The V call is TRBV29-1, the J call TRBJ2-1, with 7 bases that match TRBD2. The CDR3 loop spans 14 amino acids. Trimming at V came to 4 bases and at J to 7 bases, leaving 10 bases not matched to a gene. The germline V gene encodes CDR1 SQVTM and CDR2 ANQGSEA. Here the CDR3 reads CSVGELAVGNEQFF. CDR3 coding DNA: TGCAGCGTTGGGGAGCTAGCGGTGGGAAATGAGCAGTTCTTC.

The CDR3 here is CASSPKDGAYEQYF. CDR3 in DNA: TGTGCCAGCTCACCAAAGGACGGGGCCTACGAGCAGTACTTC. V usage is TRBV18 and J usage is TRBJ2-7, with D maybe TRBD2 (5 bases). V lost 2 bases to trimming and J lost 2 bases, with 10 bases between them. The CDR3 is 14 amino acids. The germline V gene encodes CDR1 KGHSH and CDR2 LQKENI.

The CDR3 region is CASSIALAALSGNTIYF. CDR3 nucleotide sequence: TGTGCCAGTAGTATAGCCTTGGCGGCCCTCTCTGGAAACACCATATATTTT. V and J are TRBV19 and TRBJ1-3, with no clear D. Germline V CDR1 and CDR2: LNHDA, SQIVND (reference sequence). This CDR3 spans 17 amino acids. V was shortened by 1 base and J by 0 bases, with 13 bases between the two germline ends.

The chain uses TRBV5-6 and TRBJ1-2; D call uncertain. CDR1 and CDR2 from the germline V gene are SGHDT and YYEEEE. The CDR3 is 12 residues long. V lost 3 bases and J 8 bases, leaving 11 bases between the germline ends. This chain's CDR3 is CASSSGGGGYTF. Here the CDR3 DNA reads TGTGCCAGCAGCTCCGGTGGAGGGGGCTACACCTTC.

The V call is TRBV27, the J call TRBJ1-1; D possibly corresponds to TRBD1 (5 bases). CDR1 and CDR2 from the germline V gene are MNHEY and SMNVEV (reference sequence). The germline V and J ends were trimmed by 3 bases and 8 bases, with 13 bases remaining between them. This CDR3 region has 13 residues. The CDR3: CASSFSGTSEAFF. In DNA, the CDR3 is TGTGCCAGCAGTTTCTCCGGGACTTCCGAAGCTTTCTTT.

The V and J genes are TRBV2 and TRBJ1-1; possibly TRBD1 for D (5 bases). This CDR3 spans 15 amino acids. The germline V gene has CDR1 SNHLY and CDR2 FYNNEI. Trimming shortened V by 8 bases and J by 7 bases, and 23 bases separated the two germline ends. CDR3 DNA sequence: TGTGCCAGCGATCGGGGGTTTCTACTAGAACGTGAAGCTTTCTTT. This encodes CASDRGFLLEREAFF.

The V call is TRBV5-5, the J call TRBJ1-1; D possibly corresponds to TRBD1 (6 bases). Germline CDR1 is SGHKS and CDR2 is YYEKEE (reference sequence). Trimming stripped 1 base from V and 3 bases from J, with 10 bases between. The CDR3 loop spans 14 amino acids. The DNA for the CDR3 is TGTGCCAGCAGCTTGTTCACAGGGCACACTGAAGCTTTCTTT. Translated: CASSLFTGHTEAFF.

V is TRBV4-1 and J is TRBJ1-2, with a weak D call TRBD1 (6 bases). V was shortened by 0 bases and J by 9 bases, with 11 bases between the two germline ends. This CDR3 has 13 residues. From germline, CDR1 is MGHRA and CDR2 YSYEKL. CDR3: CASSQEGGISYTF. The DNA for the CDR3 is TGCGCCAGCAGCCAAGAAGGGGGAATCAGCTACACCTTC.

In DNA form, the CDR3 reads TGCGCCAGCAGCCAAGAAAGGATGGACAGGGCCAACGAGCAGTACTTC. It translates to CASSQERMDRANEQYF. The V gene is TRBV4-1, the J gene TRBJ2-7, with 8 bases identical to TRBD1. Trimming cost V 0 bases and J 5 bases; bases outside gene matches: 9. Germline lookup yields CDR1 MGHRA and CDR2 YSYEKL. The CDR3 length is 16 residues.

The rearrangement links TRBV28 to TRBJ1-3; D gene ambiguous. Per the germline V gene, CDR1 is MDHEN and CDR2 is SYDVKM. Trimming took 2 bases from V and 1 from J, leaving 6 bases between them. This CDR3 contains 14 residues. The CDR3 is CASSLSGSGNTIYF. The CDR3 DNA sequence: TGTGCCAGCAGTTTAAGCGGTTCTGGAAACACCATATATTTT.

The gene calls are TRBV4-1 and TRBJ2-3, with a possible D match to TRBD2 (5 bases). The CDR3 is 16 amino acids. Trimming removed 0 bases at V and 1 base at J, with 11 bases between. Germline V lookup: CDR1 MGHRA, CDR2 YSYEKL. The CDR3 is CASSQDEGFGTDTQYF. CDR3 nucleotide sequence: TGCGCCAGCAGCCAAGATGAGGGTTTCGGCACAGATACGCAGTATTTT.

In DNA form, the CDR3 reads TGTGCCAGCAGTTTGCTTAGCGGGAACTCCTACGAGCAGTACTTC. Its translation: CASSLLSGNSYEQYF. The chain uses TRBV27 and TRBJ2-5, with 8 positions matching TRBD2. The last part of the DNA fits TRBJ2-7 better; the J call may be wrong. The length of the CDR3 is 15 residues. Germline V lookup: CDR1 MNHEY, CDR2 SMNVEV (reference sequence).